These 20 T cell receptor beta chains were all obtained from the same sample, sequenced in a study of shared clonotypes between healthy human individuals. TCRdb's table, derived via immunoSEQ multiplex PCR, lists solely in-frame clones and lacks some. The data contain 330,000 or so clones, 70% to 75% of them singletons. Sequenced input: memory CD4+ T cells sorted from blood. Subset noted: CD45RA-negative fraction. All receptors come from a young man in good health.

The chain uses TRBV28 and TRBJ2-1; D tentatively fits TRBD1 or TRBD2 (6 bases each). Per germline, CDR1 MDHEN and CDR2 SYDVKM. The CDR3 runs 19 residues. Trimming left V 3 bases short and J 0 bases short, with 21 bases between. The CDR3 region has the DNA TGTGCCAGCAGTTTGAGGGGGGACTCCCATTTAATCTCCTACAATGAGCAGTTCTTC. This sequence encodes CASSLRGDSHLISYNEQFF.

This clone showed up just once. The chain has TRBV6-5 and TRBJ1-5; the D gene is possibly TRBD1 (6 bases). V was clipped by 9 bases and J by 1 base, with 10 bases between them. Germline V lookup: CDR1 MNHEY, CDR2 SVGAGI. The CDR3 contains 13 residues. CDR3 in DNA: TGTGCCAGTGGGACAAGAAGCAATCAGCCCCAGCATTTT. Translation gives CASGTRSNQPQHF.

The chain joins TRBV11-3 to TRBJ2-2; 9 nucleotides align to TRBD1. Trimming cost V 7 bases and J 6 bases; bases outside gene matches: 9. There are 15 residues in the CDR3. Per the germline V gene, CDR1 is SGHNT and CDR2 is YENEEA. The CDR3 DNA sequence: TGTGCCAGCAAGGTTTCGACAGGGGGTGCCGGGGAGCTGTTTTTT. This gives the protein CASKVSTGGAGELFF.

About this clone itself: A much larger clone differs from this one at a single base, so this may be a read error. Within the sample, other DNA sequences also encode this same CDR3. The V and J genes are TRBV11-3 and TRBJ2-1, with 8 bases identical to TRBD2. V trimming: 3 bases; J trimming: 0 bases; junction bases outside the gene matches: 1. This CDR3 is 15 amino acids long. Germline CDR1 is SGHNT and CDR2 is YENEEA. The CDR3 here is CASSFSGTSYNEQFF. DNA of the CDR3: TGTGCCAGCAGCTTTAGCGGGACCTCCTACAATGAGCAGTTCTTC.

The rearrangement uses TRBV2 and TRBJ2-7; 7 bases match TRBD1. Germline trimming cut 7 bases from V and 4 bases from J; bases unmatched to any gene: 7. The CDR3 extends over 13 amino acids. Germline V gene data show CDR1 as SNHLY and CDR2 as FYNNEI. CDR3 sequence (DNA): TGTGCCAGCACGACAGGGTTCGGTTACGAGCAGTACTTC. It codes for CASTTGFGYEQYF.

The chain couples TRBV11-2 to TRBJ2-5, with no clear D. CDR3 length: 13 residues. Germline-derived CDR1 and CDR2 are SGHAT and FQNNGV. The ends were cut back, 2 bases at V and 3 bases at J, with 7 bases in the middle. CDR3 sequence: CASSLWKEETQYF. The CDR3 bases are TGTGCCAGCAGCTTATGGAAAGAAGAGACCCAGTACTTC.

This clone showed up just once. The chain couples TRBV6-1 to TRBJ2-3; TRBD2 matches 10 bases. Germline CDR1 and CDR2: MNHNS and SASEGT. CDR3 length equals 19 residues. Losses at the gene ends were 2 bases for V and 1 base for J; bases not matched to a gene: 12. The DNA of the CDR3 is TGTGCCAGCAGTGAATGGAGGCTAGCGGGAGTCTGGGGCACAGATACGCAGTATTTT. Amino acids: CASSEWRLAGVWGTDTQYF.

This clone was observed a handful of times. This chain uses TRBV23-1 with TRBJ2-1; D remains unclear. TRBV23-1 is classed as an ORF, of uncertain function. With 7 bases removed from V and 8 bases from J, the gap between germline ends came to 15 bases. This CDR3 spans 13 amino acids. CDR3 nucleotide sequence: TGCGCCAGCATTCCCGGACCTTGCTATGAGCAGTTCTTC. This translates into CASIPGPCYEQFF.

The chain recombines TRBV10-3 with TRBJ1-1; a weak D match, TRBD1 (5 bases). The ends were cut back, 5 bases at V and 1 base at J, with 8 bases in the middle. There are 13 residues in the CDR3. Germline V gene data show CDR1 as ENHRY and CDR2 as SYGVKD. The CDR3, as DNA: TGTGCCATCAGTTTTAGGGGGAACACTGAAGCTTTCTTT. Residues: CAISFRGNTEAFF.

This clone has only one observation. The rearrangement uses TRBV7-6 and TRBJ1-2; the D is unclear. The CDR3 has 13 amino acids. The germline V gene has CDR1 SGHVS and CDR2 FNYEAQ. Trimming left V 5 bases short and J 1 base short, with 8 bases between. The CDR3 region has the DNA TGTGCCAGCAGCCAGACACTTAACTATGGCTACACCTTC. Translated, it gives CASSQTLNYGYTF.

This rearrangement joins TRBV19 to TRBJ1-2; D not resolved. The V gene's germline CDR1 is LNHDA and CDR2 SQIVND (reference sequence). Trimming removed 6 bases at V and 3 bases at J, with 14 bases between. The CDR3 runs 14 residues. The CDR3 reads CASRLRESYYGYTF. The CDR3 DNA follows: TGTGCCAGTAGGCTTCGGGAGAGTTACTATGGCTACACCTTC.

The V gene is TRBV7-9, the J gene TRBJ2-2; unclear D gene. CDR1 is SEHNR and CDR2 is FQNEAQ in the germline V gene (reference sequence). V was pared by 6 bases and J by 4 bases, with 6 bases between. The CDR3 is made up of 12 amino acids. CDR3 loop: CASRPSTGELFF. For the CDR3, the DNA is TGTGCCAGCAGACCGTCCACCGGGGAGCTGTTTTTT.

To note about this clone: The same CDR3 also results from other DNA sequences found in this sample. V is TRBV2 and J is TRBJ1-2, with D perhaps TRBD1 (5 bases). CDR3 length: 12 amino acids. The germline V and J ends were trimmed by 6 bases and 4 bases, with 9 bases remaining between them. CDR1 is SNHLY and CDR2 is FYNNEI in the germline V gene. The CDR3 region has the DNA TGTGCCAGCAGCCAAGACAGCTATGGCTACACCTTC. Its protein is CASSQDSYGYTF.

The V call is TRBV5-1, the J call TRBJ2-7; 12 bases agree with TRBD1. The CDR3 is 13 amino acids. With 8 bases clipped from V and 3 bases from J, the junction kept 3 bases outside the gene matches. CDR1 and CDR2 from the germline V gene are SGHRS and YFSETQ. The CDR3 loop is CASGTGGHYEQYF. The CDR3 DNA is TGCGCCAGTGGGACAGGGGGCCACTACGAGCAGTACTTC.

This rearrangement joins TRBV10-3 to TRBJ1-3; tentative D call: TRBD1 (5 bases). With 6 bases removed from V and 4 bases from J, the gap between germline ends came to 19 bases. The CDR3 has 16 amino acids. Germline V gene sequence: CDR1 ENHRY, CDR2 SYGVKD. The CDR3 sequence: CAISNPGRRAGNTIYF. Here the CDR3 DNA reads TGTGCCATCAGCAACCCGGGACGGAGGGCCGGAAACACCATATATTTT.

This clone was observed a few times. The DNA of the CDR3 is TGTGCCAGCAGTGAAGAGCTCACAGATACGCAGTATTTT. Its protein is CASSEELTDTQYF. V and J are TRBV25-1 and TRBJ2-3; no firm D call. There are 13 residues in the CDR3. V gave up 2 bases and J gave up 2 bases, with 5 bases separating them. CDR1 is MGHDK, CDR2 SYGVNS, per germline. Combining the CDR3 with reference TRBV25-1 and TRBJ2-3 gives the whole variable domain EADIYQTPRYLVIGTGKKITLECSQTMGHDKMYWYQQDPGMELHLIHYSYGVNSTEKGDLSSESTVSRIRTEHFPLTLESARPSHTSQYLCASSEELTDTQYFGPGTRLTVL.

The V call is TRBV6-1, the J call TRBJ1-5; D possibly corresponds to TRBD1 (5 bases). Germline V gene sequence: CDR1 MNHNS, CDR2 SASEGT. V dropped 3 bases and J dropped 0 bases, with 15 bases sitting between them. The length of the CDR3 is 17 residues. CDR3 residues: CASSDVRQTYSNQPQHF. CDR3 sequence (DNA): TGTGCCAGCAGTGACGTTCGACAGACCTATAGCAATCAGCCCCAGCATTTT.

This clone was found many times. The V call is TRBV11-2, the J call TRBJ2-2; D not resolved. The CDR3 is 12 residues long. V gave up 0 bases and J gave up 6 bases, with 2 bases separating them. Germline loops: CDR1 SGHAT, CDR2 FQNNGV. CDR3 sequence (DNA): TGTGCCAGCAGCTTAGAGGCCGGGGAGCTGTTTTTT. Protein sequence: CASSLEAGELFF.

V usage is TRBV18 and J usage is TRBJ1-5; possible D gene TRBD1, 6 bases. CDR1 and CDR2 from the germline V gene are KGHSH and LQKENI. The CDR3 spans 15 residues. V was pared by 5 bases and J by 4 bases, with 15 bases between. CDR3 in DNA: TGTGCCAGCTCAGAGATCAGGGGACCTAATCAGCCCCAGCATTTT. Its translation is CASSEIRGPNQPQHF.

The J gene is TRBJ1-2, the V gene TRBV7-2, with D perhaps TRBD1 (6 bases). Germline CDR1 SGHTA, CDR2 FQGNSA. The CDR3 totals 15 residues. V was shortened by 1 base and J by 4 bases, with 13 bases between the two germline ends. CDR3 bases: TGTGCCAGCAGCTTAGGCCAAGGGGGTAGCTATGGCTACACCTTC. Its protein is CASSLGQGGSYGYTF.